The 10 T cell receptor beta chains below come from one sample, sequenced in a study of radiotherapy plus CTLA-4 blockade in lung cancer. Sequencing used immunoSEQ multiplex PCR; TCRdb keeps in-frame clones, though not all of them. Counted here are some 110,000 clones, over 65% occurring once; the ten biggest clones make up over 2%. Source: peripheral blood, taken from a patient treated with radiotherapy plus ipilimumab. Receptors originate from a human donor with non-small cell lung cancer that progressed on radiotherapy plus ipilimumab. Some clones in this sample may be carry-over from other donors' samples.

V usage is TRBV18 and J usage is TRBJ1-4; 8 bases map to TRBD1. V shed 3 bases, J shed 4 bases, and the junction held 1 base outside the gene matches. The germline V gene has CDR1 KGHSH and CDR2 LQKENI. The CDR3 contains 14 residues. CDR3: CASSPTGDNEKLFF. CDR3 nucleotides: TGTGCCAGCTCACCGACAGGGGATAATGAAAAACTGTTTTTT.

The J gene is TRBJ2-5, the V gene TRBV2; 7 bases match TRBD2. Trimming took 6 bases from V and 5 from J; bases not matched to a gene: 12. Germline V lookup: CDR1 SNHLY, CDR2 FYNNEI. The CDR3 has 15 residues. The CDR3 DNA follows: TGTGCCAGCAGCGACACCTCGGGGGGATTTGAGACCCAGTACTTC. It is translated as CASSDTSGGFETQYF.

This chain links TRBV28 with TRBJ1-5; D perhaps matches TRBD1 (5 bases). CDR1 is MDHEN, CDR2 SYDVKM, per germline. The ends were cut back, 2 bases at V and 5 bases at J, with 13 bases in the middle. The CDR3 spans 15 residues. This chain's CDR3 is CASSLTPLGDQPQHF. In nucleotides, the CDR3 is TGTGCCAGCAGTTTAACCCCCCTGGGGGATCAGCCCCAGCATTTT.

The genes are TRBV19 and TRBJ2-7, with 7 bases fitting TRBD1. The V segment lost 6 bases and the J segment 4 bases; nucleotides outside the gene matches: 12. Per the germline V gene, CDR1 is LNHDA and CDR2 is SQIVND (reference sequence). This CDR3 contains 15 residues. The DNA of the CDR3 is TGTGCCAGTAGCGAAACCGGGACAGCTTTTTACGAGCAGTACTTC. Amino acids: CASSETGTAFYEQYF.

CDR3 nucleotides: TGTGCCAGCTCACCTGGAACAGGGGCTCTATACGAGCAGTACTTC. This translates into CASSPGTGALYEQYF. The chain carries TRBV18 and TRBJ2-7; 7 positions match TRBD1. Germline V gene lookup returns CDR1 KGHSH and CDR2 LQKENI. The CDR3 is 15 residues long. Unmatched junction bases numbered 9, after V lost 3 bases and J lost 4 bases.

In DNA, the CDR3 is TGTGCCAGCAGTGTACTACCGGGACGGGATCTCTATAATTCACCCCTCCACTTT. Protein product: CASSVLPGRDLYNSPLHF. The J gene is TRBJ1-6, the V gene TRBV28, with a possible D match to TRBD1 (5 bases). Deletions cut 5 bases from V and 3 bases from J, with 20 bases between. CDR1 and CDR2 (germline): MDHEN, SYDVKM. The CDR3 spans 18 residues.

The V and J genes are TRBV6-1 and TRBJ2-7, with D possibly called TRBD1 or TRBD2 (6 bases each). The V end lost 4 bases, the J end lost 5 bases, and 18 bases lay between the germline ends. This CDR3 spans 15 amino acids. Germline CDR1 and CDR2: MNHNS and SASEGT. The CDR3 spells CASSVRGAGDHEQYF. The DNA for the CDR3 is TGTGCCAGCAGTGTAAGGGGGGCAGGAGACCACGAGCAGTACTTC.

CDR3 in DNA: TGTGCCAGCAGACAACAGGGTACTGAAGCTTTCTTT. It specifies CASRQQGTEAFF. This chain links TRBV5-8 with TRBJ1-1, with D perhaps TRBD1 (6 bases). Trimming removed 5 bases at V and 5 bases at J, with 10 bases between. The CDR3 covers 12 residues. Germline-derived CDR1 and CDR2 are SGHTS and YDEGEE.

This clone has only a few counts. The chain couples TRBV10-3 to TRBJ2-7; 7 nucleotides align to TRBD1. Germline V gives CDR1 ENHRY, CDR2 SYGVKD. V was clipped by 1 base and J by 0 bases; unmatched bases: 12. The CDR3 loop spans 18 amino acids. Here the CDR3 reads CAISEYLPGTAISYEQYF. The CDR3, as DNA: TGTGCCATCAGTGAGTACCTCCCCGGGACAGCGATCTCCTACGAGCAGTACTTC.

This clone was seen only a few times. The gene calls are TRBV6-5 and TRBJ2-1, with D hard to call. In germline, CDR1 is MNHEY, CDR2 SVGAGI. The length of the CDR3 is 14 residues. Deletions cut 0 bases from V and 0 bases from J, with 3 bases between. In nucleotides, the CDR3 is TGTGCCAGCAGTTACTCGAGCTCCTACAATGAGCAGTTCTTC. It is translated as CASSYSSSYNEQFF.